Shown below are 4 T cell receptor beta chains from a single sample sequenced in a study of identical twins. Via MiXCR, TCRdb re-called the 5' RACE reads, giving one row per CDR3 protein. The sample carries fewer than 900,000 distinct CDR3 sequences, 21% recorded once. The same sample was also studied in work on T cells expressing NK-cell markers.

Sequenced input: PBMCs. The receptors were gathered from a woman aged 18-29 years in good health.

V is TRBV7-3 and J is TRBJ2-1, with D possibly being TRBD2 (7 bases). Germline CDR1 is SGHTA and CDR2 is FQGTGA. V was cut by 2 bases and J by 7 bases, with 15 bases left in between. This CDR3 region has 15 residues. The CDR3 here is CASSLVGGARNEQFF. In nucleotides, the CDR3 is TGTGCCAGCAGCTTAGTGGGGGGGGCTCGGAATGAGCAGTTCTTC.

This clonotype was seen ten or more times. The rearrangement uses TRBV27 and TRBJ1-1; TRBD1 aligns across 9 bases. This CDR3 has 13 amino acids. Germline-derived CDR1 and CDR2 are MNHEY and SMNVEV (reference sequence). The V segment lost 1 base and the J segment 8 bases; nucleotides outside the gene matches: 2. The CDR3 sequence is CASSLWDRDEAFF. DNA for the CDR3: TGTGCCAGCAGTTTATGGGACAGGGACGAAGCTTTCTTT.

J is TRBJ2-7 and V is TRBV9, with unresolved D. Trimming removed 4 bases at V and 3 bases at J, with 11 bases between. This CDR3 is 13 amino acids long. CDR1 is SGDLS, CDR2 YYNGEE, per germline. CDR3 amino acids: CASSQSPRYEQYF. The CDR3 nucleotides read TGTGCCAGCAGCCAATCTCCCCGCTACGAGCAGTACTTC.

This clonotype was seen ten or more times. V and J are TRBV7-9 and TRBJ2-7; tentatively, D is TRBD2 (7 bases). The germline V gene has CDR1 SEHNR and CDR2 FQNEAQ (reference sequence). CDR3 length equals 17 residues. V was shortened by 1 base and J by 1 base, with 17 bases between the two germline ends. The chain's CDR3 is CASSLGGGRTQSYEQYF. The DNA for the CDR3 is TGTGCCAGCAGCTTAGGGGGGGGCCGGACCCAATCCTACGAGCAGTACTTC.